These 10 T cell receptor beta chains came from one sample sequenced in a study of T-cell reconstitution after alpha-beta-depleted transplantation in children. Study-wide results and limits: As was reported, about two months after transplant, alpha-beta T cells came from several hundred expanded graft clones.

No antigens are known for them. It was with unique molecular identifiers that the TCRbeta library was prepared. TCRdb re-called the PCR reads with MiXCR, one entry per CDR3 protein. The sample contains over 25,000 distinct CDR3 sequences, about 6% of which appear only once. This material consisted of peripheral blood, taken 60 days after TCRalphabeta/CD19-depleted stem cell transplant. These receptors all come from a child less than two years old who had a stem cell transplant for acute myeloid leukemia, so the T cells may come from the graft donor.

This clonotype occurred many times. The chain recombines TRBV28 with TRBJ2-3, with D unclear. V was shortened by 7 bases and J by 0 bases, with 11 bases between the two germline ends. Germline V CDR1 and CDR2: MDHEN, SYDVKM. The CDR3 is made up of 14 amino acids. This CDR3 reads CASTRTFSTDTQYF. The CDR3 DNA sequence: TGTGCCAGCACCCGGACGTTTAGCACAGATACGCAGTATTTT.

This clonotype was recorded at least ten times. The rearrangement uses TRBV6-5 and TRBJ1-6; D call uncertain. Germline loops: CDR1 MNHEY, CDR2 SVGAGI. The CDR3 runs to 16 residues. The V end lost 6 bases, the J end lost 8 bases, and 20 bases lay between the germline ends. Here the CDR3 DNA reads TGTGCCAGCAGACTTTCAGTCCGCGGTTTGTATTCACCCCTCCACTTT. Translated: CASRLSVRGLYSPLHF.

This clonotype was detected ten times or more. V gene TRBV27 combines with J gene TRBJ2-7; TRBD1 matches at 9 bases. The V gene end was trimmed by 4 bases and the J gene end by 4 bases; junction bases not matched to a gene: 8. Germline CDR1 is MNHEY and CDR2 is SMNVEV (reference sequence). The CDR3 spans 15 residues. CDR3 in amino acids: CASSWGQGPAYEQYF. The CDR3 DNA is TGTGCCAGCAGTTGGGGACAGGGCCCGGCTTACGAGCAGTACTTC.

This clonotype was seen repeatedly, ten times or more. The chain couples TRBV15 to TRBJ1-1; 9 bases line up with TRBD1. Losses at the gene ends were 1 base for V and 0 bases for J; bases not matched to a gene: 6. The CDR3 consists of 17 residues. The germline V gene encodes CDR1 LNHNV and CDR2 YYDKDF (reference sequence). The CDR3 DNA sequence: TGTGCCACCAGCAGAGTTGGACAGGGGACTATGAACACTGAAGCTTTCTTT. Its protein is CATSRVGQGTMNTEAFF.

This clonotype was counted at least ten times. The chain is built from TRBV7-9 and TRBJ2-7; D gene uncertain. Trimming removed 5 bases from V and 2 bases from J, with 13 bases in between. From germline, CDR1 is SEHNR and CDR2 FQNEAQ (reference sequence). The CDR3 is 14 amino acids. The CDR3 protein is CASSPLGVTYEQYF. The CDR3 region has the DNA TGTGCCAGCAGCCCCCTAGGTGTTACCTACGAGCAGTACTTC.

This clonotype was counted a single time. The chain has TRBV30 and TRBJ2-5; 10 bases line up with TRBD2. The V gene end was trimmed by 3 bases and the J gene end by 5 bases; junction bases not matched to a gene: 9. The CDR3 has 15 amino acids. Germline values: CDR1 GTSNPN, CDR2 SVGIG (reference sequence). This chain's CDR3 is CAWRTAGGPRETQYF. The CDR3 nucleotides read TGTGCCTGGAGGACAGCGGGAGGGCCAAGGGAGACCCAGTACTTC.

The table lists this clonotype with many counts. This chain uses TRBV29-1 with TRBJ2-5; a weak D match, TRBD1 (6 bases). V was pared by 1 base and J by 5 bases, with 17 bases between. Germline loops: CDR1 SQVTM, CDR2 ANQGSEA. The CDR3 is made up of 15 amino acids. In nucleotides, the CDR3 is TGCAGCGTTGAAGCCCGGGCTAGGGGGTTGGAGACCCAGTACTTC. This codes for CSVEARARGLETQYF.

This clonotype was seen many times. The V call is TRBV19, the J call TRBJ2-7; 8 nucleotides match TRBD1. Germline CDR1 and CDR2: LNHDA and SQIVND (reference sequence). V lost 7 bases and J lost 5; bases outside the gene matches: 13. The CDR3 has 15 amino acids. CDR3: CASNPGQALGNEQYF. CDR3 DNA: TGTGCCAGTAATCCGGGACAGGCTTTAGGAAACGAGCAGTACTTC.

J is TRBJ2-7 and V is TRBV7-6, with D perhaps matching TRBD1 (6 bases). Looked up from germline, CDR1 is SGHVS and CDR2 is FNYEAQ. CDR3 length: 15 residues. The V end was cut by 0 bases, the J end by 2 bases, with 11 bases between. Written as DNA, the CDR3 is TGTGCCAGCAGCTTAGCAGGGGGTGCCCCCTACGAGCAGTACTTC. It yields the protein CASSLAGGAPYEQYF.

This CDR3 reads CASSLGGLAGDTQYF. CDR3 in DNA: TGTGCCAGCAGCTTAGGGGGACTAGCGGGGGATACGCAGTATTTT. The chain joins TRBV7-2 to TRBJ2-3, with 13 bases matching TRBD2. CDR1 is SGHTA and CDR2 is FQGNSA in the germline V gene. The CDR3 runs 15 residues. The trim removed 1 base at V and 6 bases at J, leaving 1 base unmatched.